Sequencing of this TCR beta chain was carried out in a study of blood T cell repertoires in COVID-19. On the study more broadly: Researchers got acute and convalescent COVID-19 samples from the United States, Italy and Spain.

Per the original data handling: Amplifying reference gene primers gave estimates of nucleated cell counts. TCRdb's copy holds only in-frame clones and misses some; the assay was immunoSEQ multiplex PCR. V, J and clone size are those of that table, while D and trimming were read from the DNA. The sample holds 150,000 to 200,000 clones, about four fifths seen once. The CDR3 consists of 15 residues. The ends were cut back, 4 bases at V and 2 bases at J, with 11 bases in the middle. Germline loops: CDR1 LGHDT, CDR2 YNNKEL (reference sequence). Residents of 20 to 25 US areas, aged roughly 18 to 89 years, made up the participants.

The sample was PBMCs or T cells enriched from blood (not recorded which). This receptor was taken from a young woman who had been exposed to COVID-19. The chain employs TRBV3-1 (or the pseudogene TRBV3-2) and TRBJ1-4; the D is unclear. The DNA for the CDR3 is TGTGCCAGCAGCCCTTGGGGAGTGACTAATGAAAAACTGTTTTTT. It codes for CASSPWGVTNEKLFF.